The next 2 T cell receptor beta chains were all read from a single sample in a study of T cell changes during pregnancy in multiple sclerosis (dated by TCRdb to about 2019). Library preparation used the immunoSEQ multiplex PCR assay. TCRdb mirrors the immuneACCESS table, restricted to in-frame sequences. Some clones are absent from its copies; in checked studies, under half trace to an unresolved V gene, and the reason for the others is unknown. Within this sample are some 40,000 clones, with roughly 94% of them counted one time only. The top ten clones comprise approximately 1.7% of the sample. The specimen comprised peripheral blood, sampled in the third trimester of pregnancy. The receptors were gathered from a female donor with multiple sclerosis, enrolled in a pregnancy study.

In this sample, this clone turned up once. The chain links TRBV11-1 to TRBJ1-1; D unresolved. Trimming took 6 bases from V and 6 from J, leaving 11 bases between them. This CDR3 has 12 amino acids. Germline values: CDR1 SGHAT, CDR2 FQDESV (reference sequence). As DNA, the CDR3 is TGTGCCAGCAGTCCTCGACTGTCTGAAGCTTTCTTT. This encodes CASSPRLSEAFF.

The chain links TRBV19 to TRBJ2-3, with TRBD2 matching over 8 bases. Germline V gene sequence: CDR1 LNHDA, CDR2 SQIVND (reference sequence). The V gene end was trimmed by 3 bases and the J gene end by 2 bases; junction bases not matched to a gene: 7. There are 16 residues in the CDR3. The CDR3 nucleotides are TGTGCCAGTAGTATCCTAGCGGGCTCAGTCACAGATACGCAGTATTTT. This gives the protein CASSILAGSVTDTQYF.